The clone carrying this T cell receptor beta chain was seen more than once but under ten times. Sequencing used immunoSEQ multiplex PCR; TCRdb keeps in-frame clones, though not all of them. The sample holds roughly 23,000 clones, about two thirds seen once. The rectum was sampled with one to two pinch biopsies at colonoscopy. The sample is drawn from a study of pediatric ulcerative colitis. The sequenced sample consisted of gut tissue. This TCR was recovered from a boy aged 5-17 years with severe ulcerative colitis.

CDR3 sequence (DNA): TGTGCCAGCAGTGAACTACGGGGATGGACTGAAGCTTTCTTT. Translated: CASSELRGWTEAFF. The chain couples TRBV6-1 to TRBJ1-1; D is unclear. The CDR3 totals 14 residues. V was shortened by 2 bases and J by 5 bases, with 12 bases between the two germline ends. Germline values: CDR1 MNHNS, CDR2 SASEGT.